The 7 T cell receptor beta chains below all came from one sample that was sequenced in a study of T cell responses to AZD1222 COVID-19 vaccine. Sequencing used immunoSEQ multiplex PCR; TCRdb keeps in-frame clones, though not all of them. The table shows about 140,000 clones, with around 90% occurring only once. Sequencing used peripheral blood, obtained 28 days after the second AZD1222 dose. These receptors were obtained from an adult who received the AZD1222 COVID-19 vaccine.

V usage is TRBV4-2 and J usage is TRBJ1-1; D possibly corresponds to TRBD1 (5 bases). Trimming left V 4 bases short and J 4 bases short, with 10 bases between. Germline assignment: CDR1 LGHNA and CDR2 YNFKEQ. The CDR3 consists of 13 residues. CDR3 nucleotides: TGTGCCAGCAGCCCCGGTGGGGGCACTGAAGCTTTCTTT. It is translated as CASSPGGGTEAFF.

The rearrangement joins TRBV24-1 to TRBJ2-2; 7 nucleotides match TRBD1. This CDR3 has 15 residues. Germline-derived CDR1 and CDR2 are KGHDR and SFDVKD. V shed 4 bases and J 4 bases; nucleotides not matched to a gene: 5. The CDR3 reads CATSDPGQSTGELFF. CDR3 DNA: TGTGCCACCAGTGACCCGGGACAGAGCACCGGGGAGCTGTTTTTT.

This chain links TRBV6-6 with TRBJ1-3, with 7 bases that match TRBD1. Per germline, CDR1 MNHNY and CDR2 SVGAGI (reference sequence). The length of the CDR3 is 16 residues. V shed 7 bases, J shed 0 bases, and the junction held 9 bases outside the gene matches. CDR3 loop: CASNFRQGISGNTIYF. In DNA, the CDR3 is TGTGCCAGCAATTTCCGACAGGGAATCTCTGGAAACACCATATATTTT.

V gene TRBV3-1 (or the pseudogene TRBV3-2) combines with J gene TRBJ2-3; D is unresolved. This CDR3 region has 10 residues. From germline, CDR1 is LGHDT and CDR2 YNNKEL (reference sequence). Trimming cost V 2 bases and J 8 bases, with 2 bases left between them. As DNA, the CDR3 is TGTGCCAGCAGCCAATGTACGCAGTATTTT. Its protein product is CASSQCTQYF.

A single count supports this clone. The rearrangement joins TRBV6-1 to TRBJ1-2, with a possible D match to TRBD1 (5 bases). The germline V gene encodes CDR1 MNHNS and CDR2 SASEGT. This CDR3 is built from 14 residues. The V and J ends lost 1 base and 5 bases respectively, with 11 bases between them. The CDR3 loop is CASSEVWGRYGYTF. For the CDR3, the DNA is TGTGCCAGCAGTGAAGTTTGGGGACGGTATGGCTACACCTTC.

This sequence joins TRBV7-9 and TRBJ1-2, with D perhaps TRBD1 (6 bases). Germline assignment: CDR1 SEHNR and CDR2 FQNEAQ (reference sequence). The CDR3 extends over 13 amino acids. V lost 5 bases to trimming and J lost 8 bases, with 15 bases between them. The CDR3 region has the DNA TGTGCCAGCAGCGCGGACAGTAGGCGAGGCTACACCTTC. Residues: CASSADSRRGYTF. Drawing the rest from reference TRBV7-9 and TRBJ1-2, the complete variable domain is DTGVSQNPRHKITKRGQNVTFRCDPISEHNRLYWYRQTLGQGPEFLTYFQNEAQLEKSRLLSDRFSAERPKGSFSTLEIQRTEQGDSAMYLCASSADSRRGYTFGSGTRLTVV.

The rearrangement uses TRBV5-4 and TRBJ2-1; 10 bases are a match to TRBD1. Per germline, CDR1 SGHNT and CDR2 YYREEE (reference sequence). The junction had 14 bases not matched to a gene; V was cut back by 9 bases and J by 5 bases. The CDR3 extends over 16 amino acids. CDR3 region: CATKGQGSFQHNEQFF. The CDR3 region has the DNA TGTGCCACCAAGGGACAGGGGAGTTTCCAACACAATGAGCAGTTCTTC.